The source of this T cell receptor beta chain is a study of T cell responses to AZD1222 COVID-19 vaccine. Broader study findings: Of spike-specific TCRs, nearly half reportedly target regions left unmutated in variants. In a largely white British group with more females than males, clonal diversity was possibly underestimated.

Profiling relied on immunoSEQ multiplex PCR, and the TCRdb table lists in-frame clones only, not all of them. The sample includes some 140,000 clones, 92% of them seen just once. A note on this clone: Its target is not known.

The clonotype originates from an adult in good health. The sample in question was peripheral blood, obtained on day 0 of AZD1222 vaccination.

In nucleotides, the CDR3 is TGTGCCAGCAGTAAGCGGACAGGCAATCAGCCCCAGCATTTT. It specifies CASSKRTGNQPQHF. The chain joins TRBV6-5 to TRBJ1-5, with a weak D call TRBD1 (6 bases). Germline CDR1 and CDR2: MNHEY and SVGAGI. Trimming removed 5 bases at V and 2 bases at J, with 10 bases between. The CDR3 has 14 residues.